This T cell receptor (beta chain) was obtained from a study of blood T cell repertoires in COVID-19. Overall study: Italy, Spain and the United States were the sources of the convalescent and acute COVID-19 samples. Sample material is recorded as cDNA or gDNA derived from T cells, B-cell-depleted T cells, or PBMCs.

The CDR3 is 17 residues long. The V and J ends lost 4 bases and 6 bases, in that order; junction bases with no gene match: 13. CDR1 and CDR2 (germline): SGHKS, YYEKEE (reference sequence). This clone appeared a single time. Libraries were prepared by immunoSEQ multiplex PCR; TCRdb keeps only in-frame clonotypes and omits some of them. The table has 130,000 or so clones, roughly 80% seen once; the top ten hold approximately 8%. Specimen: peripheral blood. This receptor was obtained from a human donor in a cohort sampled during active COVID-19. V gene TRBV5-5 combines with J gene TRBJ2-1, with 10 positions matching TRBD2. The CDR3 sequence is CASSHARRASGGNEQFF. The CDR3 DNA reads as TGTGCCAGCAGCCATGCACGGCGGGCTAGCGGGGGCAATGAGCAGTTCTTC.